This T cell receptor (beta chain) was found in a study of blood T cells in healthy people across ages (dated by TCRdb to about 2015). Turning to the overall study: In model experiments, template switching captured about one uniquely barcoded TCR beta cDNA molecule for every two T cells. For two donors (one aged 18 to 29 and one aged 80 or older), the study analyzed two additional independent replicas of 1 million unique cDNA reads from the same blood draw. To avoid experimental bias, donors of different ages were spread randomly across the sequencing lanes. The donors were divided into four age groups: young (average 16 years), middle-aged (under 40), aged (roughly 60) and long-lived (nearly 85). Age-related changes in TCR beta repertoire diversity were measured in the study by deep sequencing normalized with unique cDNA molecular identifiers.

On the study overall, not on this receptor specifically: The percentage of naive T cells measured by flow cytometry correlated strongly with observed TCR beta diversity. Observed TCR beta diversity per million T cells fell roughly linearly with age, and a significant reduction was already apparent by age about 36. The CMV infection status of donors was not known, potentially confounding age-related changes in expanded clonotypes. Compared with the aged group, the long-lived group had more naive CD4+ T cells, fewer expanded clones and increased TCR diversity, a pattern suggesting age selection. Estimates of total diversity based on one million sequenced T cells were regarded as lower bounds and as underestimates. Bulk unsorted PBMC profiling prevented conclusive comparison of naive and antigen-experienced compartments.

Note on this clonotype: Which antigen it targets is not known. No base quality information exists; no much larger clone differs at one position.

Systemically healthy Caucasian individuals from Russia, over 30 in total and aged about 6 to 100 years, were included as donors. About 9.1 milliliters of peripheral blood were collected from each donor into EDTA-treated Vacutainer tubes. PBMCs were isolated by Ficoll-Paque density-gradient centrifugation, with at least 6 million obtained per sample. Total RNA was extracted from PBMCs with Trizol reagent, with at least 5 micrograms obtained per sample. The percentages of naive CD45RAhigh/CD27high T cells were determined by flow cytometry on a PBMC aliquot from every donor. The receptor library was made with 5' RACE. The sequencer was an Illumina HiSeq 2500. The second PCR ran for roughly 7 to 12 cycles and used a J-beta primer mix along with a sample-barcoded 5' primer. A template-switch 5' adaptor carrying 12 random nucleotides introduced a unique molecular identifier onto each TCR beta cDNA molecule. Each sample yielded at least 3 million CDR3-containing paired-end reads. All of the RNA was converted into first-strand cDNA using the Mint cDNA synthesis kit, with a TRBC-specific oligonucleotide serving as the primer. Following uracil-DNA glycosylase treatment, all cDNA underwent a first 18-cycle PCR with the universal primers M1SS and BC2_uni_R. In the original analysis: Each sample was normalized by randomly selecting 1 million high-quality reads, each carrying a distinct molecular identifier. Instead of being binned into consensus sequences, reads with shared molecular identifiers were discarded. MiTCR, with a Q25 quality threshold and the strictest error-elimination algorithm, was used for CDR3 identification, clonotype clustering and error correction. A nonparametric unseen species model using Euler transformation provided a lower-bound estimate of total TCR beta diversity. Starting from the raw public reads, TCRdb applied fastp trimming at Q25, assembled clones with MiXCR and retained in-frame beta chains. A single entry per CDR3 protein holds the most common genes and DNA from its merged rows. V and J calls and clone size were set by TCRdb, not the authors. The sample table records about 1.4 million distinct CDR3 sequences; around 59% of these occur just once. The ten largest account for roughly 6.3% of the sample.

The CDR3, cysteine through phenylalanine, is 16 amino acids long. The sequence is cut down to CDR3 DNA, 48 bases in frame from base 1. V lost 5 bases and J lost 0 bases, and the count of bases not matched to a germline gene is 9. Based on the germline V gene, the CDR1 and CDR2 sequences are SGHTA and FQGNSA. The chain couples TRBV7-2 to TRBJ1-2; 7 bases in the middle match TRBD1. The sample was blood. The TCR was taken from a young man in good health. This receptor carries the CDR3 CASSRGRGPTNYGYTF. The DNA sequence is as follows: TGTGCCAGCAGCCGGGGGAGGGGGCCGACTAACTATGGCTACACCTTC.